This record concerns one T cell receptor (beta chain) sequence. The data belong to a study of patients and donors after allogeneic stem cell transplantation. From the RT-PCR reads, TCRdb called clonotypes with MiXCR, one entry per CDR3 protein. The sample carries some 30,000 distinct CDR3 sequences, roughly a third recorded once. Per germline, CDR1 SGHTA and CDR2 FQGNSA. V lost 5 bases and J 5 bases, leaving 9 bases between the germline ends. The CDR3 contains 12 residues. The clonotype was recovered from a human donor who was either an allogeneic HSCT recipient or a stem cell or donor lymphocyte infusion donor (not recorded which). It is not recorded whose cells these are; they may come from a transplant donor. J is TRBJ2-5 and V is TRBV7-2, with D hard to call. Sample: blood, either unsorted or a sorted T cell fraction (not recorded which). The CDR3 protein is CASSPPVETQYF. The CDR3 DNA reads as TGTGCCAGCAGCCCACCAGTGGAGACCCAGTACTTC.